One and the same sample provided the 20 T cell receptor beta chains below, sequenced in a study of CD8 T cells in ankylosing spondylitis (dated by TCRdb to about 2017). The method behind the library was 5' RACE. Reads for this sample came from an Illumina HiSeq 2500. Starting from the raw public reads, TCRdb applied fastp trimming at Q25, assembled clones with MiXCR and retained in-frame beta chains. Rows with a matching CDR3 protein are joined into one entry that keeps the most common DNA and genes. In all, the sample holds about 240,000 distinct CDR3 sequences, and over 8.5% of those were seen once. Clones ranked in the top ten supply under 7.5% of the sample. Material: blood, either unsorted or a sorted T cell fraction (not recorded which). The source is a male donor with ankylosing spondylitis or in good health (not recorded which).

There are a few counts of this clonotype. This chain connects TRBV5-5 to TRBJ2-4, with 10 bases matching TRBD1. The V gene end was trimmed by 4 bases and the J gene end by 2 bases; junction bases not matched to a gene: 12. Germline V lookup: CDR1 SGHKS, CDR2 YYEKEE (reference sequence). There are 18 residues in the CDR3. The CDR3 reads CASSGTGDSSATKNIQYF. The CDR3 region has the DNA TGTGCCAGCAGCGGGACAGGGGACTCCTCTGCCACCAAAAACATTCAGTACTTC.

This clonotype was seen at least ten times. V gene TRBV20-1 combines with J gene TRBJ1-1; a weak D match, TRBD1 (6 bases). There are 13 residues in the CDR3. CDR1 and CDR2 from the germline V gene are DFQATT and SNEGSKA (reference sequence). V was cut by 0 bases and J by 5 bases, with 10 bases left in between. The CDR3 loop is CSARDMRGTEAFF. The CDR3 coding sequence is TGCAGTGCTAGAGACATGAGGGGGACTGAAGCTTTCTTT.

Ten or more counts support this clonotype. The chain couples TRBV2 to TRBJ2-5; 8 positions agree with TRBD2. CDR1 is SNHLY, CDR2 FYNNEI, per germline. This CDR3 has 15 amino acids. The junction had 11 bases not matched to a gene; V was cut back by 7 bases and J by 4 bases. CDR3 nucleotide sequence: TGTGCCAGCAACATGGGACTAGAAGTATTAGAGACCCAGTACTTC. It yields the protein CASNMGLEVLETQYF.

This clonotype occurred many times. The V call is TRBV5-6, the J call TRBJ2-1; 9 bases align to TRBD1. Germline assignment: CDR1 SGHDT and CDR2 YYEEEE. Trimming at V came to 4 bases and at J to 4 bases, leaving 9 bases not matched to a gene. CDR3 length equals 16 residues. CDR3 nucleotide sequence: TGTGCCAGCAGCCCAACCGGGACAGGGAGTTACAATGAGCAGTTCTTC. Its translation is CASSPTGTGSYNEQFF.

This clonotype occurred many times. The chain carries TRBV5-1 and TRBJ1-2, with 10 bases identical to TRBD1. The CDR3 covers 16 residues. V was pared by 0 bases and J by 6 bases, with 8 bases of the junction left unmatched. Germline V lookup: CDR1 SGHRS, CDR2 YFSETQ. The chain's CDR3 is CASSLDRQGAEDGYTF. CDR3 nucleotides: TGCGCCAGCAGCTTGGATAGACAGGGGGCCGAGGATGGCTACACCTTC.

This clonotype showed up many times. The chain has TRBV29-1 and TRBJ2-2; possibly TRBD1 for D (6 bases). V was pared by 4 bases and J by 0 bases, with 15 bases between. The germline V gene has CDR1 SQVTM and CDR2 ANQGSEA. CDR3 size: 16 residues. Written as DNA, the CDR3 is TGCAGCGTTGGAGGGGGAGACCGGGCGAACACCGGGGAGCTGTTTTTT. Amino acid sequence: CSVGGGDRANTGELFF.

The gene calls are TRBV10-2 and TRBJ2-1; TRBD2 aligns across 11 bases. After removal of 8 bases from V and 7 bases from J, the junction contained 10 bases not matched to a gene. The CDR3 is 15 residues long. CDR1 is WSHSY and CDR2 is SAAADI in the germline V gene. The CDR3 spells CASGATSGSSNEQFF. CDR3 coding DNA: TGCGCCAGCGGGGCCACTAGCGGGAGTTCTAATGAGCAGTTCTTC.

The CDR3, as DNA: TGTGCCAGCAGCCCAGGACAGGGAGGAAGCTACACCTTC. Encoded protein: CASSPGQGGSYTF. This chain connects TRBV12-3 or TRBV12-4 to TRBJ1-2, with TRBD1 identical over 8 bases. V shed 6 bases and J 9 bases; nucleotides not matched to a gene: 9. This CDR3 region has 13 residues.

To note about this clonotype: This may stem from a read error, because a much larger clone lies one nucleotide away. This is likely a read error, given that the CDR3 carries no conserved phenylalanine or tryptophan at its end. This chain uses TRBV7-2 with TRBJ1-5; 8 bases are a match to TRBD1. J lost 4 bases, V lost 3 bases, and 5 bases had no gene match. CDR3 length: 15 amino acids. From germline, CDR1 is SGHTA and CDR2 FQGNSA. The CDR3 sequence is CASSLRTGWNQPQHL. CDR3 DNA sequence: TGTGCCAGCAGCTTGCGGACAGGGTGGAATCAGCCCCAGCATTTA.

This clonotype appeared many times. J is TRBJ2-7 and V is TRBV3-1, with 8 bases matching TRBD1. The CDR3 has 15 residues. Per germline, CDR1 LGHDT and CDR2 YNNKEL (reference sequence). J lost 0 bases, V lost 5 bases, and 6 bases had no gene match. The CDR3 coding sequence is TGTGCCAGCAGCTCCCGGACAGGGAGCTCCTACGAGCAGTACTTC. This sequence encodes CASSSRTGSSYEQYF.

This clonotype has ten or more counts. This rearrangement joins TRBV6-4 to TRBJ2-1; D is uncertain. CDR3 length: 15 amino acids. Deletions cut 0 bases from V and 1 base from J, with 7 bases between. CDR1 MRHNA and CDR2 SNTAGT come from the germline V gene. The CDR3 is CASSDSIGSYNEQFF. The CDR3 nucleotides read TGTGCCAGCAGTGACTCGATAGGGTCCTACAATGAGCAGTTCTTC.

In this sample, this clonotype turned up many times. V and J are TRBV12-3 or TRBV12-4 and TRBJ2-2; 14 bases align to TRBD2. V lost 6 bases and J lost 6; bases outside the gene matches: 3. The CDR3 runs 15 residues. CDR3 amino acids: CASRPGLAGAGELFF. The CDR3 region has the DNA TGTGCCAGCAGGCCGGGACTAGCGGGAGCCGGGGAGCTGTTTTTT.

This clonotype came up a few times. The chain joins TRBV7-9 to TRBJ2-2; D possibly corresponds to TRBD2 (5 bases). Trimming removed 1 base from V and 6 bases from J, with 15 bases in between. The CDR3 spans 16 residues. Germline CDR1 SEHNR, CDR2 FQNEAQ (reference sequence). This chain's CDR3 is CASSLGGSGAAGELFF. In nucleotides, the CDR3 is TGTGCCAGCAGCTTAGGAGGGTCCGGAGCGGCCGGGGAGCTGTTTTTT.

As for this clonotype: An end of the junction does not agree with germline; a read error may underlie this. This rearrangement joins TRBV20-1 to TRBJ1-2, with TRBD1 as a possible D gene (5 bases). The CDR3 runs 11 residues. CDR1 and CDR2 (germline): DFQATT, SNEGSKA (reference sequence). CDR3 in DNA: TGCAGTGTTAGACCCGGGGGAGGCTACACCTTC. Translation: CSVRPGGGYTF.

This clonotype was observed at least ten times. J is TRBJ2-3 and V is TRBV7-2; D not certain. There are 15 residues in the CDR3. Trimming removed 0 bases from V and 0 bases from J, with 7 bases in between. Germline assignment: CDR1 SGHTA and CDR2 FQGNSA. CDR3 in DNA: TGTGCCAGCAGCTTAGCGGTTCCTAGCACAGATACGCAGTATTTT. Its translation: CASSLAVPSTDTQYF.

This chain links TRBV5-1 with TRBJ2-1, with TRBD2 matching 9 bases. V trimming: 1 base; J trimming: 4 bases; junction bases outside the gene matches: 6. The CDR3 totals 16 residues. Per the germline V gene, CDR1 is SGHRS and CDR2 is YFSETQ. Here the CDR3 DNA reads TGCGCCAGCAGCTTGAATCGACTAGCGGATTACAATGAGCAGTTCTTC. It yields the protein CASSLNRLADYNEQFF.

This clonotype occurred a few times. J is TRBJ1-2 and V is TRBV27, with 11 bases matching TRBD1. The CDR3 has 14 amino acids. Germline V lookup: CDR1 MNHEY, CDR2 SMNVEV (reference sequence). J was trimmed by 4 bases and V by 5 bases; bases with no gene match: 3. The CDR3 DNA sequence: TGTGCCAGCAGTACGGGACAGGGGGTCTATGGCTACACCTTC. Its translation: CASSTGQGVYGYTF.

In its sample, this clonotype was seen many times. The V call is TRBV7-9, the J call TRBJ1-3; D gene ambiguous. Germline V gene data show CDR1 as SEHNR and CDR2 as FQNEAQ (reference sequence). V lost 2 bases and J 0 bases, leaving 5 bases between the germline ends. There are 14 residues in the CDR3. In DNA form, the CDR3 reads TGTGCCAGCAGCTTATCAATCTCTGGAAACACCATATATTTT. This gives the protein CASSLSISGNTIYF.

The V gene is TRBV28, the J gene TRBJ2-6; D is unresolved. V was pared by 3 bases and J by 4 bases, with 10 bases between. From germline, CDR1 is MDHEN and CDR2 SYDVKM. This CDR3 has 15 amino acids. The CDR3 spells CASSFPVGGANVLTF. Written as DNA, the CDR3 is TGTGCCAGCAGTTTTCCGGTTGGAGGGGCCAACGTCCTGACTTTC.

This clonotype was seen only once. V gene TRBV9 combines with J gene TRBJ1-1, with 8 bases identical to TRBD1. Germline assignment: CDR1 SGDLS and CDR2 YYNGEE. The length of the CDR3 is 14 residues. V was clipped by 3 bases and J by 7 bases; unmatched bases: 8. The CDR3 loop reads CASSGTGQRSEAFF. The CDR3 nucleotides read TGTGCCAGCAGCGGGACAGGGCAGCGAAGTGAAGCTTTCTTT.